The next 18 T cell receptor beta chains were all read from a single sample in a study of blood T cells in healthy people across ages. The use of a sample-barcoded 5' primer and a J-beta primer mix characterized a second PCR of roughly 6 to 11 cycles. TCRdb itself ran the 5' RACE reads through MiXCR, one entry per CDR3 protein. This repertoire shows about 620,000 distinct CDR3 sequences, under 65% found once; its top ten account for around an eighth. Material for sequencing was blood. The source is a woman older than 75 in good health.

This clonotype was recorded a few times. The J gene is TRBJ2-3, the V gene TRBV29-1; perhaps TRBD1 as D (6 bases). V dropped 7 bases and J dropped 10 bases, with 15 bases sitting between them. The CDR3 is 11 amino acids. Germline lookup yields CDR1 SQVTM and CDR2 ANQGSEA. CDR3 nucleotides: TGCAGCGCTGCTCAGGGGAGTGCGCAGTATTTT. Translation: CSAAQGSAQYF.

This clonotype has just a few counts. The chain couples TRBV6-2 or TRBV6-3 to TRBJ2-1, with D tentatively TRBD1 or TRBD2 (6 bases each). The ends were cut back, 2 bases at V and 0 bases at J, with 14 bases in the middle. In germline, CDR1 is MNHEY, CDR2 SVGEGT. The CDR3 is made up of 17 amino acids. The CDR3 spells CASSYPLGGSSYNEQFF. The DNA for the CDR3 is TGTGCCAGCAGTTACCCTCTAGGGGGGAGCTCCTACAATGAGCAGTTCTTC.

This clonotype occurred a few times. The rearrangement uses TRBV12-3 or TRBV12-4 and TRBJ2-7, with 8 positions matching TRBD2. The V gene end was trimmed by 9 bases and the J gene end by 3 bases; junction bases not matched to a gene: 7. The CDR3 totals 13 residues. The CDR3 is CASARGEHYEQYF. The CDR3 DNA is TGTGCCAGTGCGCGGGGGGAACACTACGAGCAGTACTTC.

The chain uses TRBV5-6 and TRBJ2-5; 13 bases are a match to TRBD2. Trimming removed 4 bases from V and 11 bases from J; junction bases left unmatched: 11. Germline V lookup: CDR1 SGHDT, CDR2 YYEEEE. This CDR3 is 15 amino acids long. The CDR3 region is CASSKGLAGRNEQYF. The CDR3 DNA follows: TGTGCCAGCAGCAAGGGACTAGCGGGGCGCAATGAGCAGTACTTC.

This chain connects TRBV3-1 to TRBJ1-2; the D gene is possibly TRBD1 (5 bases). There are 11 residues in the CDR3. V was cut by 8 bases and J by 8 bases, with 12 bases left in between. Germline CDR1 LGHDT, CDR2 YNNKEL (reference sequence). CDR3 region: CASSGWDGYTF. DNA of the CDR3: TGTGCCAGCTCGGGATGGGACGGCTACACCTTC.

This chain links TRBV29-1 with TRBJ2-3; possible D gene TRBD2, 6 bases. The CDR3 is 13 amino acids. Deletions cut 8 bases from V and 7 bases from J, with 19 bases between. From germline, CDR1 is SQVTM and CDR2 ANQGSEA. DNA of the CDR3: TGCAGCCCGAGGGCGGGAATCTCGAATACGCAGTATTTT. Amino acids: CSPRAGISNTQYF.

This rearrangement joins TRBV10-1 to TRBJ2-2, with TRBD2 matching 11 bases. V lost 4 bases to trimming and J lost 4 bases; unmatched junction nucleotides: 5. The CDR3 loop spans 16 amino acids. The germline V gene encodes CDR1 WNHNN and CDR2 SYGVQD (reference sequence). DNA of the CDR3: TGCGCCAGCAGTGCTAATAGCGGGAGGGCCACCGGGGAGCTGTTTTTT. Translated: CASSANSGRATGELFF.

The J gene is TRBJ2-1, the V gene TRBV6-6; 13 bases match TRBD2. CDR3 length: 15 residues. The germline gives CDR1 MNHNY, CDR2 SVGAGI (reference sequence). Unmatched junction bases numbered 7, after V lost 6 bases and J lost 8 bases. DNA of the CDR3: TGTGCCAGCAGCGTCACTAGCGGGGGGGCGGATGAGCAGTTCTTC. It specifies CASSVTSGGADEQFF.

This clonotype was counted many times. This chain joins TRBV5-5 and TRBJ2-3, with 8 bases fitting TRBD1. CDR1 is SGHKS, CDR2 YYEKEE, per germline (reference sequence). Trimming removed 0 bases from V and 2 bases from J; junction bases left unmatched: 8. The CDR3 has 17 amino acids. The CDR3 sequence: CASSLDPTGGFTDTQYF. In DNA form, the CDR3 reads TGTGCCAGCAGCTTGGATCCCACAGGGGGATTCACAGATACGCAGTATTTT.

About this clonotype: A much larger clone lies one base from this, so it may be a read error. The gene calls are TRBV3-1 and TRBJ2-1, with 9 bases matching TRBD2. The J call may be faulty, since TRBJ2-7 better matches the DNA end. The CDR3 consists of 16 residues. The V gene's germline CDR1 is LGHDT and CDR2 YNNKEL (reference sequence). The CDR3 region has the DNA TGTGCCAGCAGCCAAAATAGCGGGAGCTCCTACAATGAGCAGTACTTC. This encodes CASSQNSGSSYNEQYF.

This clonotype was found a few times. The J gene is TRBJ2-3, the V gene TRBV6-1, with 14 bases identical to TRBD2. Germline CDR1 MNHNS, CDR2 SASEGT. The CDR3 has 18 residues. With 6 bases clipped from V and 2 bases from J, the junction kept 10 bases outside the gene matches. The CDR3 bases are TGTGCCAGCAGCCTCCGACTAGCGGGAGGGAGGAACACAGATACGCAGTATTTT. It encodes CASSLRLAGGRNTDTQYF.

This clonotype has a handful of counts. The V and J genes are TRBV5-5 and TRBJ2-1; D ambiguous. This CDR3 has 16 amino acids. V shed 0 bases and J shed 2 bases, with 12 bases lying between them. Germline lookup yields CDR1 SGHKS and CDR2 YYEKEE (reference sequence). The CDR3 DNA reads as TGTGCCAGCAGCTTGGCAGTCGACCCACCCTACAATGAGCAGTTCTTC. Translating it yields CASSLAVDPPYNEQFF.

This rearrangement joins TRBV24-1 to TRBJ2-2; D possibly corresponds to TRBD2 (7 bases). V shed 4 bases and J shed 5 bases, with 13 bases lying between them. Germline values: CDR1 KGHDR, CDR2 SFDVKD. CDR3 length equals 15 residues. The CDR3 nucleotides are TGTGCCACCAGTGAACTACAGGGAGGGACCGGGGAGCTGTTTTTT. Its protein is CATSELQGGTGELFF.

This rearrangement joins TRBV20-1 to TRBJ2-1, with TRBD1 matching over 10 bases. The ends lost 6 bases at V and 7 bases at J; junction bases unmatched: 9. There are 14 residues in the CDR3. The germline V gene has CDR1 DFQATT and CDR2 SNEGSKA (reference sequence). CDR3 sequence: CSAGGGTGVNEQFF. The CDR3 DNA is TGCAGTGCGGGGGGTGGGACAGGGGTAAATGAGCAGTTCTTC.

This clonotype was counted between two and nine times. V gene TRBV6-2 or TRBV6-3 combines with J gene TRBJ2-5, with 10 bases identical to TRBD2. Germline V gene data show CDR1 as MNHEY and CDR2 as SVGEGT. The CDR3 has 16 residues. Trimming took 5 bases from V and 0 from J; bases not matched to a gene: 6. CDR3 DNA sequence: TGTGCCAGCAGTCGGCAACTAGCGGGGTACCAAGAGACCCAGTACTTC. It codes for CASSRQLAGYQETQYF.

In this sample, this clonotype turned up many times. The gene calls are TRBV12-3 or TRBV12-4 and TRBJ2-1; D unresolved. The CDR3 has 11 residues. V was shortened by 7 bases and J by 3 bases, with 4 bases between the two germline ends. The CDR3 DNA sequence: TGTGCCAGCATCCTCTACAATGAGCAGTTCTTC. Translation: CASILYNEQFF.

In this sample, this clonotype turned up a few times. CDR3 DNA: TGTGCCAGCAGCCAAGGGCTCTTAGCGGGGGGCCCTTACAATGAGCAGTTCTTC. It yields the protein CASSQGLLAGGPYNEQFF. The rearrangement uses TRBV3-1 and TRBJ2-1; TRBD2 matches at 10 bases. The trim removed 1 base at V and 4 bases at J, leaving 10 bases unmatched. Germline-derived CDR1 and CDR2 are LGHDT and YNNKEL (reference sequence). The CDR3 length is 18 residues.

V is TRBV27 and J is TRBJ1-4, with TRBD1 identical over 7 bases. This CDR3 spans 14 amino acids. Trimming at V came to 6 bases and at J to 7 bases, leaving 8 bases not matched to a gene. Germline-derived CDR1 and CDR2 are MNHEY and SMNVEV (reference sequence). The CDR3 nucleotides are TGTGCCAGCAGCCGAGGGGGCCTGACTGAAAAACTGTTTTTT. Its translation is CASSRGGLTEKLFF.